This is a list of T cell receptor beta chains from one sample in a study of human T cells and chemical hapten exposure. TCRdb recomputed calls from the RACE reads with MiXCR, one row per CDR3 protein. The data contain about 180,000 distinct CDR3 sequences, approximately 31% of them singletons. The input for sequencing was whole blood, taken in connection with sensitization to the hapten diphenylcyclopropenone (DPC). The receptor set was obtained from a woman aged 25 to 39 with alopecia areata. Some clones in this sample may be carry-over from other donors' samples. Each CDR3 is given with its conserved first and last residue. A D gene is named only where the DNA matches it firmly. A clone size is listed for some rows: how often the clone was seen (once, few, many), or a class if it is expanded.

v_gene: TRBV28; d_gene: -; abundance: -; j_gene: TRBJ2-7; CDR3nt: TGTGCCAGCAGTTTTTGGATTGAGGCGGCGAGCTCCTACGAGCAGTACTTC; CDR3aa: CASSFWIEAASSYEQYF
v_gene: TRBV29-1; d_gene: -; abundance: few; j_gene: TRBJ2-3; CDR3nt: TGCAGCGTTGAAGATGGAACCGGGCGCACAGATACGCAGTATTTT; CDR3aa: CSVEDGTGRTDTQYF
v_gene: TRBV28; d_gene: -; abundance: -; j_gene: TRBJ1-5; CDR3nt: TGTGCCAGCATACCCGGGGGAGAGAGTCAGCCCCAGCATTTT; CDR3aa: CASIPGGESQPQHF
v_gene: TRBV20-1; d_gene: TRBD2; abundance: few; j_gene: TRBJ2-3; CDR3nt: TGCAGTGCCCATGATCCGGGGGGGCGGACGGATACGCAGTATTTT; CDR3aa: CSAHDPGGRTDTQYF
v_gene: TRBV6-5; d_gene: -; abundance: -; j_gene: TRBJ2-2; CDR3nt: TGTGCCAGCAGTCGGACACGGGATGGAGTGCTGTTTTTT; CDR3aa: CASSRTRDGVLFF
v_gene: TRBV29-1; d_gene: -; abundance: few; j_gene: TRBJ2-5; CDR3nt: TGCAGCGTTGTCCAGCTAGCAGAGACCCAGTACTTC; CDR3aa: CSVVQLAETQYF
v_gene: TRBV6-5; d_gene: -; abundance: -; j_gene: TRBJ2-3; CDR3nt: TGTGCCAGCAGTTACGCCGGGACGGGGACAGATACGCAGTATTTT; CDR3aa: CASSYAGTGTDTQYF
v_gene: TRBV27; d_gene: TRBD1; abundance: -; j_gene: TRBJ2-1; CDR3nt: TGTGCCAGCAGTCAACCGTTGGGACAGGGGGCGCCGAATGAGCAGTTCTTC; CDR3aa: CASSQPLGQGAPNEQFF
v_gene: TRBV25-1; d_gene: -; abundance: few; j_gene: TRBJ1-3; CDR3nt: TGTGCCAGCAGTGGAAACACCATATATTTT; CDR3aa: CASSGNTIYF
v_gene: TRBV4-1; d_gene: TRBD2; abundance: -; j_gene: TRBJ2-1; CDR3nt: TGCGCCAGCAGCCGGACTAGCGGGAGGGGAGAGCAGTTCTTC; CDR3aa: CASSRTSGRGEQFF
v_gene: TRBV28; d_gene: TRBD2; abundance: few; j_gene: TRBJ2-7; CDR3nt: TGTGCCAGCAGAACCCCGGGGGGAGCGGGTGAGCAGTACTTC; CDR3aa: CASRTPGGAGEQYF
v_gene: TRBV20-1; d_gene: -; abundance: few; j_gene: TRBJ2-3; CDR3nt: TGCAGTGCTAGCGTGACGGGCCGCAGGGATACGCAGTATTTT; CDR3aa: CSASVTGRRDTQYF
v_gene: TRBV2; d_gene: -; abundance: -; j_gene: TRBJ1-6; CDR3nt: TGTGCCAGCAAAGGGGGGCGATATAATTCACCCCTCCACTTT; CDR3aa: CASKGGRYNSPLHF
v_gene: TRBV10-2; d_gene: TRBD1; abundance: -; j_gene: TRBJ2-2; CDR3nt: TGCGCCAGCAGTCTGCCAGGGGGAGCGAACACCGGGGAGCTGTTTTTT; CDR3aa: CASSLPGGANTGELFF
v_gene: TRBV9; d_gene: -; abundance: few; j_gene: TRBJ2-7; CDR3nt: TGTGCCAGCAGCGTAGCGGGGGCAAACTACGAGCAGTACTTC; CDR3aa: CASSVAGANYEQYF
v_gene: TRBV7-2; d_gene: -; abundance: few; j_gene: TRBJ2-3; CDR3nt: TGTGCCAGCAGCTCCCGACAGTTTAGCACAGATACGCAGTATTTT; CDR3aa: CASSSRQFSTDTQYF
v_gene: TRBV20-1; d_gene: -; abundance: few; j_gene: TRBJ1-1; CDR3nt: TGCAGTGCTAGACGGTCGGGGGGCACTGAAGCTTTCTTT; CDR3aa: CSARRSGGTEAFF
v_gene: TRBV7-2; d_gene: -; abundance: -; j_gene: TRBJ2-1; CDR3nt: TGTGCCAGCAGCTTAGCGCCCGGGAATTACAATGAGCAGTTCTTC; CDR3aa: CASSLAPGNYNEQFF
v_gene: TRBV7-8; d_gene: -; abundance: few; j_gene: TRBJ1-5; CDR3nt: TGTGCCAGCAGCTTAGTGGGGGGGGCCTCCTCCCGGATACATGATCAGCCCCAGCATTTT; CDR3aa: CASSLVGGASSRIHDQPQHF
v_gene: TRBV20-1; d_gene: -; abundance: -; j_gene: TRBJ2-7; CDR3nt: TGCAGTGGACTGGGGAAGGCAGGGTCCGGCGAGCAGTACTTC; CDR3aa: CSGLGKAGSGEQYF
v_gene: TRBV20-1; d_gene: -; abundance: -; j_gene: TRBJ2-3; CDR3nt: TGCAGTGCTAGAAGACCAGATACGCAGTATTTT; CDR3aa: CSARRPDTQYF
v_gene: TRBV28; d_gene: -; abundance: many; j_gene: TRBJ1-1; CDR3nt: TGTGCCAGCAGTTTACTCGGTGTTGAAGCTTTCTTT; CDR3aa: CASSLLGVEAFF
v_gene: TRBV30; d_gene: -; abundance: -; j_gene: TRBJ1-3; CDR3nt: TGTGCCTGGAGTGTATACGGGTTGGCAAGCTCTGGAAACACCATATATTTT; CDR3aa: CAWSVYGLASSGNTIYF
v_gene: TRBV10-3; d_gene: TRBD1; abundance: -; j_gene: TRBJ2-2; CDR3nt: TGTGCCATCAGGAAGACAGGGGCCACCGGGGAGCTGTTTTTT; CDR3aa: CAIRKTGATGELFF
v_gene: TRBV12-3/TRBV12-4; d_gene: -; abundance: few; j_gene: TRBJ2-7; CDR3nt: TGTGCCAGCAGGGCCGGGGTCAGCTCCTACGAGCAGTACTTC; CDR3aa: CASRAGVSSYEQYF
v_gene: TRBV28; d_gene: -; abundance: few; j_gene: TRBJ1-2; CDR3nt: TGTGCCAGCAGTCTAAGGGACATCCGCTACACCTTC; CDR3aa: CASSLRDIRYTF
v_gene: TRBV7-9; d_gene: TRBD1; abundance: -; j_gene: TRBJ2-7; CDR3nt: TGTGCCAGCAGCTCCGACAGGGGTTGGGGCGAGCAGTACTTC; CDR3aa: CASSSDRGWGEQYF
v_gene: TRBV6-2/TRBV6-3; d_gene: -; abundance: -; j_gene: TRBJ1-1; CDR3nt: TGTGCCAGCACACCAAGACCGAACACTGAAGCTTTCTTT; CDR3aa: CASTPRPNTEAFF
v_gene: TRBV20-1; d_gene: TRBD2; abundance: few; j_gene: TRBJ2-3; CDR3nt: TGCAGTGCTAGAAACCCGCGGGGGGGAAAAGATACGCAGTATTTT; CDR3aa: CSARNPRGGKDTQYF
v_gene: TRBV4-3; d_gene: TRBD1; abundance: -; j_gene: TRBJ1-2; CDR3nt: TGCGCCAGCAGCCAACTCGACAGGGCCTATGGCTACACCTTC; CDR3aa: CASSQLDRAYGYTF
v_gene: TRBV28; d_gene: TRBD1; abundance: -; j_gene: TRBJ1-5; CDR3nt: TGTGCCAGCAGTTTAGTGGACAGGGGAAATCAGCCCCAGCATTTT; CDR3aa: CASSLVDRGNQPQHF
v_gene: TRBV15; d_gene: -; abundance: few; j_gene: TRBJ2-1; CDR3nt: TGTGCCACCAGCAGAGCGAGTGATAATGAGCAGTTCTTC; CDR3aa: CATSRASDNEQFF
v_gene: TRBV28; d_gene: -; abundance: -; j_gene: TRBJ1-1; CDR3nt: TGTGCAACCAGGGCCACCACTGAAGCTTTCTTT; CDR3aa: CATRATTEAFF
v_gene: TRBV7-2; d_gene: -; abundance: few; j_gene: TRBJ2-5; CDR3nt: TGTGCCAGCAGCTTTTACAATGCGGAGACCCAGTACTTC; CDR3aa: CASSFYNAETQYF
v_gene: TRBV2; d_gene: TRBD1; abundance: -; j_gene: TRBJ1-6; CDR3nt: TGTGCCAGGGCGACAGGGCGAAAGAATTCACCCCTCCACTTT; CDR3aa: CARATGRKNSPLHF
v_gene: TRBV29-1; d_gene: -; abundance: once; j_gene: TRBJ2-7; CDR3nt: TGCAGCGTTGCGGAGCAGGGCCTTGGAGAGCAGTACTTC; CDR3aa: CSVAEQGLGEQYF
v_gene: TRBV20-1; d_gene: -; abundance: -; j_gene: TRBJ2-7; CDR3nt: TGCAGTGCTAGGGAGACGAAGACCTACGAGCAGTACTTC; CDR3aa: CSARETKTYEQYF
v_gene: TRBV5-1; d_gene: TRBD1; abundance: few; j_gene: TRBJ1-2; CDR3nt: TGCGCCAGCAACCCTGGACAGGGCTATGGCTACACCTTC; CDR3aa: CASNPGQGYGYTF
v_gene: TRBV27; d_gene: -; abundance: -; j_gene: TRBJ2-1; CDR3nt: TGTGCCAGCAGTACTGGGGGGGCAACCTACAATGAGCAGTTCTTC; CDR3aa: CASSTGGATYNEQFF
v_gene: TRBV7-2; d_gene: TRBD1; abundance: -; j_gene: TRBJ2-7; CDR3nt: TGTGCCAGCAGCTTAGCGTCCGACAGGGGGCCCCACGAGCAGTACTTC; CDR3aa: CASSLASDRGPHEQYF
v_gene: TRBV6-5; d_gene: -; abundance: few; j_gene: TRBJ1-1; CDR3nt: TGTGCCAGCAGTCGTGCGGACGGACCAATGAACACTGAAGCTTTCTTT; CDR3aa: CASSRADGPMNTEAFF
v_gene: TRBV4-3; d_gene: -; abundance: -; j_gene: TRBJ2-3; CDR3nt: TGTGCCAGCAGCCAAGATGTGGTAAGGGGGGGGCCGTTAGATACGCAGTATTTT; CDR3aa: CASSQDVVRGGPLDTQYF
v_gene: TRBV7-2; d_gene: TRBD2; abundance: few; j_gene: TRBJ2-3; CDR3nt: TGTGCCAGCAGCTCAACGTCCTATAGCAGCGGGAGATCAGATACGCAGTATTTT; CDR3aa: CASSSTSYSSGRSDTQYF
v_gene: TRBV28; d_gene: -; abundance: -; j_gene: TRBJ2-7; CDR3nt: TGTGCCAGCAGCGGGTGGACCTCCTACGAGCAGTACTTC; CDR3aa: CASSGWTSYEQYF
v_gene: TRBV25-1; d_gene: TRBD1; abundance: few; j_gene: TRBJ1-2; CDR3nt: TGTGCCAGCAGTGGACAGGGGGCTGCCTATGGCTACACCTTC; CDR3aa: CASSGQGAAYGYTF
v_gene: TRBV5-4; d_gene: -; abundance: -; j_gene: TRBJ2-3; CDR3nt: TGTGCCAGCAGCTTGAGGGACGGGAGAGTTTCGGGCACAGATACGCAGTATTTT; CDR3aa: CASSLRDGRVSGTDTQYF
v_gene: TRBV28; d_gene: -; abundance: -; j_gene: TRBJ2-3; CDR3nt: TGTGCCAGCAGTTTGACAGGAGACCTTACAGATACGCAGTATTTT; CDR3aa: CASSLTGDLTDTQYF
v_gene: TRBV6-5; d_gene: -; abundance: -; j_gene: TRBJ2-2; CDR3nt: TGTGCCAGCAGACCCCAGGGGGGCACCGGGGAGCTGTTTTTT; CDR3aa: CASRPQGGTGELFF
v_gene: TRBV28; d_gene: -; abundance: many; j_gene: TRBJ2-7; CDR3nt: TGTGCCAGCACGATGAACTACGAGCAGTACTTC; CDR3aa: CASTMNYEQYF
v_gene: TRBV4-2; d_gene: -; abundance: -; j_gene: TRBJ2-2; CDR3nt: TGTGCCAGCAGCCAAGACAGAGCCCCCGGGGAGCTGTTTTTT; CDR3aa: CASSQDRAPGELFF